The rows below give T cell receptor beta chains drawn from one sample of a study of T cell repertoires in cytomegalovirus infection. TCRdb itself ran the reads through MiXCR, one entry per CDR3 protein. Among approximately 910,000 distinct CDR3 sequences listed, around 32% were seen once. These receptors lack a known antigen. This specimen consisted of cultured CD8+ T cells from PBMCs, obtained from culture after CMV antigen stimulation. The receptors shown here come from a human donor in good health (CMV status not recorded). Some clones in this sample may be carry-over from other donors' samples. The CDR3 runs from the conserved cysteine through the conserved F or W.

J | V | CDR3
TRBJ1-2 | TRBV27 | CASSISGFFGYTF
TRBJ2-7 | TRBV7-8 | CASAGQGIYEQYF
TRBJ2-5 | TRBV6-5 | CASSPEGGYQETQYF
TRBJ2-3 | TRBV27 | CASSPQTSGGASDTQYF
TRBJ2-3 | TRBV7-2 | CASSLPFWTGGSDTQYF
TRBJ2-5 | TRBV10-2 | CASSGPPWAGVETQYF
TRBJ2-4 | TRBV12-3/TRBV12-4 | CASSLRQGVHF
TRBJ1-2 | TRBV9 | CASSPPRVGGLGYGYTF
TRBJ1-4 | TRBV5-3 | CASSVRGVATNEKLFF
TRBJ1-1 | TRBV6-5 | CASSYSITGVNTEAFF
TRBJ2-7 | TRBV4-1 | CASSQVGVGPYEQYF
TRBJ2-7 | TRBV4-1 | CASSQVGATPTYEQYF
TRBJ2-1 | TRBV7-3 | CASNHLRRGPLDEQFF
TRBJ1-1 | TRBV6-5 | CASSYVSEAFF
TRBJ1-4 | TRBV7-9 | CASSPPEGAGEKLFF
TRBJ2-3 | TRBV11-2 | CASSLEVGRGRKGDTQYF
TRBJ2-5 | TRBV2 | CASSAKRTTGGPGETQYF
TRBJ2-6 | TRBV7-6 | CASIPLPGQGPLSGANVLTF
TRBJ2-1 | TRBV11-3 | CASSLGRQGIYNEQFF
TRBJ2-2 | TRBV6-1 | CASSEVGTGELFF
TRBJ1-1 | TRBV6-5 | CASSYWSDTEAFF
TRBJ2-5 | TRBV7-1 | CTSSPRRASQALQETQYF
TRBJ2-3 | TRBV12-3/TRBV12-4 | CASSSDRVGDTQYF
TRBJ1-5 | TRBV7-6 | CASSQRTGVFSNQPQHF
TRBJ1-4 | TRBV7-8 | CASRSGTLRQKLFF
TRBJ1-1 | TRBV6-2/TRBV6-3 | CASSWAQQLGTEAFF
TRBJ1-1 | TRBV7-6 | CASSLVEGVLNTEAFF
TRBJ2-5 | TRBV6-2/TRBV6-3 | CASSYPSQETQYF
TRBJ2-5 | TRBV10-3 | CAISEVRRGGPTDQETQYF
TRBJ2-1 | TRBV14 | CASSHTGQGAYNEQFF
TRBJ2-2 | TRBV19 | CAASGGELFF
TRBJ1-4 | TRBV7-6 | CASSPRRGEKLFF
TRBJ1-6 | TRBV28 | CASSFPGENSPLHF
TRBJ2-7 | TRBV6-1 | CVAWDPNSYTYEQYF
TRBJ1-1 | TRBV6-5 | CASSWVGGAAEAFF
TRBJ2-1 | TRBV6-6 | CASSYSVSREQFF
TRBJ2-6 | TRBV6-2/TRBV6-3 | CASTPGGANVLTF
TRBJ1-1 | TRBV7-9 | CTRILAGHKNTEAFF
TRBJ2-1 | TRBV20-1 | CSGTSGDYNEQFF
TRBJ1-1 | TRBV4-1 | CASSQPGTDRAEAFF
TRBJ1-1 | TRBV27 | CASSLSEDTEAFF
TRBJ2-3 | TRBV10-3 | CAISESDSATQYF
TRBJ2-4 | TRBV4-2 | CASSQDAAGRYIQYF
TRBJ2-6 | TRBV4-1 | CASSQGPGKVLTF
TRBJ1-1 | TRBV4-3 | CASSPGTGGTNTEAFF
TRBJ2-7 | TRBV19 | CASSFAGGTSYEQYF
TRBJ1-6 | TRBV7-8 | CASSLRGFHNSPLHF
TRBJ2-5 | TRBV29-1 | CSVEGGTGQETQYF
TRBJ2-5 | TRBV2 | CASSGRPRKETQYF
TRBJ2-1 | TRBV7-9 | CASSLERYRGYNEQFF
TRBJ2-2 | TRBV18 | CASSPPFEGTGELFF
TRBJ1-1 | TRBV28 | CAIWGPGQGAPNTEAFF
TRBJ2-4 | TRBV5-8 | CASSLASRAGGIQYF
TRBJ2-7 | TRBV19 | CASSIEGTSYEQYF
TRBJ1-5 | TRBV27 | CASSLKAGPLNQPQHF